These T cell receptor beta chains were read from a single sample in a study of T cell repertoires in cytomegalovirus infection. TCRdb used MiXCR to reprocess the reads, holding one entry per CDR3 protein. The sample lists 35,000 to 55,000 distinct CDR3 sequences, around 21% occurring once. These TCRs' antigens remain unknown. The sequences come from CD8+ T cells from cultured PBMCs, collected from culture after CMV antigen stimulation. Receptors were obtained from a human donor in good health (CMV status not recorded). Some clones in this sample may be carry-over from other donors' samples. The CDR3 runs from the conserved cysteine through the conserved F or W. D genes are given only for firm matches. Expanded clones get a size class; other rows say once, few or many, or leave the size out.

V gene	clone size	D gene	J gene	CDR3 protein	CDR3 DNA
TRBV10-3	many	TRBD2	TRBJ2-2	CAISATIAGGPRNTGELFF	TGTGCCATCAGTGCCACTATAGCGGGAGGGCCAAGAAACACCGGGGAGCTGTTTTTT
TRBV13	-	TRBD1	TRBJ1-2	CASSLGQGADGYTF	TGTGCCAGCAGCTTGGGACAGGGGGCCGATGGCTACACCTTC
TRBV7-3	-	-	TRBJ1-5	CASSPEVGKPQHF	TGTGCCAGCAGCCCCGAGGTGGGCAAGCCCCAGCATTTT
TRBV6-6	few	TRBD1	TRBJ1-2	CASSWGQGAEGYTF	TGTGCCAGCAGTTGGGGACAGGGGGCGGAAGGCTACACCTTC
TRBV20-1	-	-	TRBJ2-5	CSARLTIQETQYF	TGCAGTGCTCGGCTGACTATCCAAGAGACCCAGTACTTC
TRBV4-1	many	-	TRBJ2-5	CASSQEGMETQYF	TGCGCCAGCAGCCAAGAAGGCATGGAGACCCAGTACTTC
TRBV11-2	few	-	TRBJ2-2	CASSLEPGTGELFF	TGTGCCAGCAGCTTAGAACCAGGGACCGGGGAGCTGTTTTTT
TRBV7-2	many	TRBD1	TRBJ2-4	CASSLVGDRPLAKNIQYF	TGTGCCAGCAGCTTAGTGGGGGACAGGCCTCTAGCCAAAAACATTCAGTACTTC
TRBV7-2	-	-	TRBJ2-5	CASSLRVRQETQYF	TGTGCCAGCAGCTTACGCGTGAGGCAGGAGACCCAGTACTTC
TRBV12-3/TRBV12-4	-	TRBD2	TRBJ2-3	CASSSSGGAEDTQYF	TGTGCCAGCAGTTCAAGCGGGGGGGCGGAAGATACGCAGTATTTT
TRBV20-1	-	-	TRBJ2-3	CSAQPTAADTQYF	TGCAGTGCCCAGCCTACAGCTGCCGATACGCAGTATTTT
TRBV15	-	-	TRBJ1-1	CATRGGNTEAFF	TGTGCCACCAGAGGAGGGAACACTGAAGCTTTCTTT
TRBV20-1	-	-	TRBJ1-6	CSARNRDPSSYNSPLHF	TGCAGTGCGCGTAACAGGGATCCGAGCTCCTATAATTCACCCCTCCACTTT
TRBV4-1	many	-	TRBJ2-1	CASSQDLDASSYNEQFF	TGCGCCAGCAGCCAAGATCTGGACGCGAGCTCCTACAATGAGCAGTTCTTC
TRBV19	-	TRBD2	TRBJ2-1	CASTLGLALPNDQFF	TGTGCCAGTACCCTGGGACTAGCGCTTCCCAATGATCAGTTCTTC
TRBV28	many	-	TRBJ2-3	CASSLWSEEDTQYF	TGTGCCAGCAGTTTATGGTCAGAAGAAGATACGCAGTATTTT
TRBV20-1	-	TRBD2	TRBJ2-7	CSAPSRTSALSSYEQYF	TGCAGTGCCCCATCCAGGACTAGCGCCCTTAGCTCCTACGAGCAGTACTTC
TRBV19	few	TRBD2	TRBJ2-1	CASRGGRARNEQFF	TGTGCCAGTAGAGGCGGGAGGGCCCGAAATGAGCAGTTCTTC
TRBV7-9	few	-	TRBJ1-1	CASQPPGGGYDNTEAFF	TGTGCCAGCCAGCCGCCGGGGGGGGGATATGATAACACTGAAGCTTTCTTT
TRBV12-5	-	-	TRBJ2-3	CASGLVPADTDTQYF	TGTGCTAGTGGTTTGGTACCAGCGGACACAGATACGCAGTATTTT
TRBV4-3	-	-	TRBJ1-1	CASSRDPGLNTEAFF	TGCGCCAGCAGCCGAGATCCGGGATTGAACACTGAAGCTTTCTTT
TRBV30	-	TRBD2	TRBJ2-1	CAWRLAGGSSYNEQFF	TGTGCCTGGAGGCTAGCGGGGGGAAGCTCCTACAATGAGCAGTTCTTC
TRBV4-3	many	-	TRBJ1-1	CASSQEPGANTEAFF	TGCGCCAGCAGCCAAGAACCGGGGGCGAACACTGAAGCTTTCTTT
TRBV12-3/TRBV12-4	-	-	TRBJ2-7	CASSLTGVDYEQYF	TGTGCCAGCAGTTTAACTGGGGTTGACTACGAGCAGTACTTC
TRBV28	many	-	TRBJ1-5	CASRTGWGQPQHF	TGTGCCAGCAGAACAGGCTGGGGACAGCCCCAGCATTTT
TRBV5-1	-	TRBD1	TRBJ2-1	CASVQGQSSYNEQFF	TGCGCCAGCGTCCAGGGACAGTCCTCCTACAATGAGCAGTTCTTC
TRBV20-1	once	TRBD2	TRBJ2-1	CSADKPGLGMINEQFF	TGCAGTGCTGACAAACCGGGACTAGGGATGATCAATGAGCAGTTCTTC
TRBV7-9	many	TRBD1	TRBJ2-5	CASSSPDRAETQYF	TGTGCCAGCAGCTCCCCGGACAGGGCTGAGACCCAGTACTTC
TRBV28	few	-	TRBJ1-2	CATPGGSANYGYTF	TGTGCCACCCCGGGGGGGTCAGCTAACTATGGCTACACCTTC
TRBV20-1	few	-	TRBJ2-3	CSAKTAAGWTDTQYF	TGCAGTGCTAAAACGGCGGCGGGATGGACAGATACGCAGTATTTT
TRBV10-2	many	TRBD1	TRBJ1-4	CASSERDSATNEKLFF	TGCGCCAGCAGTGAGAGGGACAGCGCAACTAATGAAAAACTGTTTTTT
TRBV20-1	many	-	TRBJ2-1	CSARHLTGAGENEQFF	TGCAGTGCTAGACATCTGACTGGGGCAGGGGAGAATGAGCAGTTCTTC
TRBV6-2/TRBV6-3	-	TRBD1	TRBJ2-4	CASSLTGDAPNIQYF	TGTGCCAGCAGCTTAACAGGGGACGCGCCAAACATTCAGTACTTC
TRBV5-4	few	-	TRBJ2-3	CASSLGQTEYTDTQYF	TGTGCCAGCAGCTTGGGACAGACCGAGTACACAGATACGCAGTATTTT
TRBV6-1	-	-	TRBJ1-6	CANTRQELYNSPLHF	TGTGCCAACACACGGCAAGAACTTTATAATTCACCCCTCCACTTT
TRBV30	-	-	TRBJ2-7	CAGEVGGLYF	TGTGCCGGAGAAGTAGGAGGGTTGTACTTC
TRBV23-1	-	TRBD1	TRBJ1-5	CASSHLRGSQPQHF	TGCGCCAGCAGTCATCTCAGGGGGAGTCAGCCCCAGCATTTT
TRBV7-9	few	-	TRBJ2-4	CASSFPREAKNIQYF	TGTGCCAGCAGCTTCCCCAGGGAAGCCAAAAACATTCAGTACTTC
TRBV20-1	-	-	TRBJ2-1	CSARDSLAVGSYNEQFF	TGCAGTGCTAGAGACTCCCTCGCGGTGGGTTCCTACAATGAGCAGTTCTTC
TRBV2	many	-	TRBJ2-5	CASSEVKGVQETQYF	TGTGCCAGCAGTGAGGTCAAGGGGGTTCAAGAGACCCAGTACTTC
TRBV5-4	few	-	TRBJ1-3	CASSLEEGGLRNTIYF	TGTGCCAGCAGCTTAGAAGAGGGGGGTCTGAGAAACACCATATATTTT